This TCR beta chain stems from a study of shared clonotypes between healthy human individuals. Overall study: Three plates each covered CD4 naive and memory; CD8 naive two, CD8 memory one. Findings and limits, study-wide: Naive subsets generally had larger estimated richness than memory subsets. When compared with the clonotypes that were shared by all four sorted-subset donors, the non-shared clonotypes turned out to have lower generation probabilities. In four donors, around 5.5% of naive CD4 clonotypes appeared in common.

In regard to this clone: Antigen specificity is unknown. The same CDR3 can be traced to other DNA sequences in this sample.

Assay: immunoSEQ multiplex PCR; the TCRdb copy retains only in-frame clones and omits some. The table shows a few hundred thousand clones, with 95% to 97% occurring only once. Germline assignment: CDR1 SGHRS and CDR2 YFSETQ. Deletions cut 0 bases from V and 3 bases from J, with 8 bases between. There are 14 residues in the CDR3. The chain links TRBV5-1 to TRBJ2-3, with D unresolved. This sequence originates from a man aged 30 to 39 in good health. Sequencing was carried out using memory CD8+ T cells sorted from blood. Subset given: CD45RO+ cells pooled with CCR7-negative TemRA cells. The CDR3 region is CASSLDRSTDTQYF. The CDR3 coding sequence is TGCGCCAGCAGCTTGGACAGATCAACAGATACGCAGTATTTT.